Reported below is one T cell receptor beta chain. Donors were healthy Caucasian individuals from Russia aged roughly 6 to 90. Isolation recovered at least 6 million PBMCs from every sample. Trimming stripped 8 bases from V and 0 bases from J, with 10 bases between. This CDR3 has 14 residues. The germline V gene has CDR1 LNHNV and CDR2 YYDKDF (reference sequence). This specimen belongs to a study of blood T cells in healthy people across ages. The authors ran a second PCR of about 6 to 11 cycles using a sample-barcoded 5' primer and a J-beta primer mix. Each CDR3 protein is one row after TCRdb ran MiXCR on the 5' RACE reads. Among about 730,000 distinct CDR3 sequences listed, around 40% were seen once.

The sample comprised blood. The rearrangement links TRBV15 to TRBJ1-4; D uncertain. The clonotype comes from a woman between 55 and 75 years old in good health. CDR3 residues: CATDTDATNEKLFF. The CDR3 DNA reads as TGTGCCACCGACACGGACGCAACTAATGAAAAACTGTTTTTT.